A selection of T cell receptor beta chains follows, all from one sample in a study of siplizumab effects on memory and regulatory T cells. Sequenced by immunoSEQ multiplex PCR; TCRdb stores in-frame clones only, minus some. The table shows 70,000 to 95,000 clones, with 75% to 90% occurring only once. The sample taken for sequencing was CD4+ T cells sorted from blood. These receptors were taken from a human donor in good health. CDR3s include the opening cysteine and the closing phenylalanine or tryptophan. Fields, in order: V gene, J gene, clone size, D gene, CDR3 DNA, CDR3 protein. D genes are given only for firm matches. Clone size is not always given. Where it is, it says once, few, many or a class for expanded clones.

>TRBV29-1|TRBJ1-2|NA|NA
TGCTACTCTCCGGGGCATAATTGCGGTGGCTACACCTTC
CYSPGHNCGGYTF
>TRBV6-1|TRBJ1-1|NA|NA
TGTGCCAGCAGTGGCATTGACAGAGCTGAAGCTTTCTTT
CASSGIDRAEAFF
>TRBV19|TRBJ1-3|few|TRBD1
TGTGCCAGTAGTACCACCGGGGGACAGGGAATTGCTGGAAACACCATATATTTT
CASSTTGGQGIAGNTIYF
>TRBV5-8|TRBJ1-5|NA|TRBD1
TGTGCCAGCAGCCTCAGGGGGACAGGGCATCAGCCCCAGCATTTT
CASSLRGTGHQPQHF
>TRBV7-3|TRBJ2-2|NA|NA
TGTGCCAGCAGCTCCACAGTGGGGGAGCTGTTTTTT
CASSSTVGELFF
>TRBV7-8|TRBJ1-5|NA|TRBD1
TGTGCCAGCAGCTCACAGGGGGGGGGCAATCAGCCCCAGCATTTT
CASSSQGGGNQPQHF
>TRBV9|TRBJ2-5|few|NA
TGTGCCAGCAGCGTCGGGTTACGGGGACAAGAGACCCAGTACTTC
CASSVGLRGQETQYF
>TRBV5-4|TRBJ2-7|NA|TRBD1
TGTGCCAGCAGCCGGGACAGGGCTTCCTACGAGCAGTACTTC
CASSRDRASYEQYF
>TRBV29-1|TRBJ1-4|NA|TRBD1
TGCAGCGTTGAAGATATCGGGACAGGGGGGGAAAAACTGTTTTTT
CSVEDIGTGGEKLFF
>TRBV7-9|TRBJ1-3|NA|NA
TGTGCCAGCAGCTTAGGGGACTCTGGAAACACCATATATTTT
CASSLGDSGNTIYF
>TRBV30|TRBJ1-6|NA|NA
TGTGCCTGGAGTGTCGGACAACTAAATTCACCCCTCCACTTT
CAWSVGQLNSPLHF
>TRBV5-5|TRBJ2-3|NA|NA
TGTGCCAGCAGCTTACCGGGGCAAAGGGATACGCAGTATTTT
CASSLPGQRDTQYF
>TRBV6-1|TRBJ2-7|NA|NA
TGTGCCAGCAGTCCTTACTACGAGCAGTACTTC
CASSPYYEQYF
>TRBV4-1|TRBJ2-5|NA|NA
TGCGCCAGCAGCCAAAGTGCAGGGATCCAAGAGACCCAGTACTTC
CASSQSAGIQETQYF
>TRBV18|TRBJ1-1|NA|NA
TGTGCCAGCTCACCGTCAGCTAACACTGAAGCTTTCTTT
CASSPSANTEAFF
>TRBV6-6|TRBJ1-2|once|NA
TGTGCCAGCAGGCAGGACGGCGGTGGCTACACCTTC
CASRQDGGGYTF
>TRBV27|TRBJ2-1|NA|TRBD2
TGTGCCAGCAGTTTAGCGGGAGTCTTAGCCAATGAGCAGTTCTTC
CASSLAGVLANEQFF
>TRBV19|TRBJ2-7|NA|NA
TGTGCCCAGGCCACCGTGTCCTACGAGCAGTACTTC
CAQATVSYEQYF
>TRBV5-4|TRBJ2-7|NA|NA
TGTGCCAGCAGCTTGCGGCAGGGCAATTACGAGCAGTACTTC
CASSLRQGNYEQYF
>TRBV18|TRBJ2-5|NA|NA
TGTGCCAGCTCGTATATGGGGAGTCGGCAAGTGGAGACCCAGTACTTC
CASSYMGSRQVETQYF
>TRBV5-5|TRBJ2-3|NA|NA
TGTGCCAGCAGCAGACAGAGCACAGATACGCAGTATTTT
CASSRQSTDTQYF
>TRBV28|TRBJ1-2|NA|NA
TGTGCCAGCAGTTTGGAATCTATAGGTGGCTACACCTTC
CASSLESIGGYTF
>TRBV6-5|TRBJ1-3|NA|NA
TGTGCCAGCAGTTACGCAACAGGGTCTGGAAACACCATATATTTT
CASSYATGSGNTIYF
>TRBV28|TRBJ2-1|NA|TRBD1
TGTGCCAGCAGTTTAGCCCGACAGGGATGGAAGCAGTTCTTC
CASSLARQGWKQFF
>TRBV29-1|TRBJ2-3|NA|NA
TGCAGCGTCGCCAAAGGGGTAGGCACAGATACGCAGTATTTT
CSVAKGVGTDTQYF
>TRBV30|TRBJ1-5|few|NA
TGTGCCTGGAGTGTACGTGGGGCGCGGGGCAATCAGCCCCAGCATTTT
CAWSVRGARGNQPQHF